This passage covers 9 T cell receptor beta chains from one sample sequenced in a study of blood T cell repertoires in COVID-19. Sequenced by immunoSEQ multiplex PCR; TCRdb stores in-frame clones only, minus some. Found here are around 100,000 clones, around 80% of them singletons; the top ten hold 24%. Sequenced material: peripheral blood. All receptors derive from a human donor in a cohort sampled during active COVID-19.

This clone was picked up a small number of times. This sequence joins TRBV5-5 and TRBJ2-3; 9 bases line up with TRBD2. The J segment lost 4 bases and the V segment lost 7 bases, leaving 7 bases of the junction unmatched. This CDR3 has 14 amino acids. Germline V gene data show CDR1 as SGHKS and CDR2 as YYEKEE (reference sequence). The CDR3 loop is CASYGGRAADTQYF. The CDR3 DNA sequence: TGTGCCAGCTATGGCGGGAGGGCCGCAGATACGCAGTATTTT.

The chain joins TRBV5-4 to TRBJ2-3; 11 nucleotides match TRBD1. CDR3 length equals 15 residues. V shed 4 bases and J 3 bases; nucleotides not matched to a gene: 4. The germline CDR1 and CDR2 sequences are SGHNT and YYREEE (reference sequence). The CDR3 coding sequence is TGTGCCAGCAGCGGGACAGGGGGGGAGACAGATACGCAGTATTTT. Translating gives CASSGTGGETDTQYF.

This chain links TRBV7-3 with TRBJ2-1; the match to TRBD1 covers 10 bases. The ends lost 5 bases at V and 7 bases at J; junction bases unmatched: 2. Germline V gene data show CDR1 as SGHTA and CDR2 as FQGTGA. The CDR3 runs to 13 residues. The CDR3 DNA follows: TGTGCCAGCAGCCGACAGGGGGCTAATGAGCAGTTCTTC. Translation: CASSRQGANEQFF.

CDR3 nucleotides: TGCGCCAGCAGTGAGACTACAGGGTTGAGTCAGCCCCAGCATTTT. Encoded protein: CASSETTGLSQPQHF. The chain combines TRBV10-2 with TRBJ1-5, with D tentatively TRBD1 (6 bases). Trimming removed 2 bases at V and 6 bases at J, with 14 bases between. Germline CDR1 reads WSHSY; CDR2 reads SAAADI. CDR3 length: 15 residues.

The V and J genes are TRBV4-3 and TRBJ2-5; D not certain. CDR1 is LGHNA and CDR2 is YSLEER in the germline V gene. The CDR3 runs to 15 residues. Trimming took off 8 bases at V and 5 bases at J, with 21 bases between the two ends. Written as DNA, the CDR3 is TGCGCCAGCCCTGACTCGGCTATTGACGGGGAGACCCAGTACTTC. This codes for CASPDSAIDGETQYF.

The chain combines TRBV5-6 with TRBJ1-1, with D perhaps TRBD1 (5 bases). Germline V gene sequence: CDR1 SGHDT, CDR2 YYEEEE. Trimming cost V 4 bases and J 2 bases, with 24 bases left between them. This CDR3 is 18 amino acids long. CDR3 sequence reads: CASSSRRGRGRSNTEAFF. The CDR3 DNA reads as TGTGCCAGCAGCAGCAGACGTGGGCGGGGCCGCTCAAACACTGAAGCTTTCTTT. The variable domain in full, with the rest retrieved from reference TRBV5-6 and TRBJ1-1, is DAGVTQSPTHLIKTRGQQVTLRCSPKSGHDTVSWYQQALGQGPQFIFQYYEEEERQRGNFPDRFSGHQFPNYSSELNVNALLLGDSALYLCASSSRRGRGRSNTEAFFGQGTRLTVV.

This chain joins TRBV5-1 and TRBJ2-3, with 8 bases fitting TRBD2. Germline lookup yields CDR1 SGHRS and CDR2 YFSETQ. J lost 1 base, V lost 0 bases, and 7 bases had no gene match. This CDR3 is built from 17 residues. CDR3 bases: TGCGCCAGCAGCTTGGCCCTTAGCGGGATCGGCACAGATACGCAGTATTTT. Translating gives CASSLALSGIGTDTQYF.

The genes are TRBV19 and TRBJ1-6, with 8 bases lining up with TRBD1. The CDR3 is 16 residues long. Germline V gene data show CDR1 as LNHDA and CDR2 as SQIVND (reference sequence). Trimming took 3 bases from V and 4 from J; bases not matched to a gene: 5. For the CDR3, the DNA is TGTGCCAGTAGTATTTCCCAGGGGGCTTATAATTCACCCCTCCACTTT. It codes for CASSISQGAYNSPLHF.

The chain combines TRBV10-3 with TRBJ1-6, with 9 bases fitting TRBD1. The CDR3 is made up of 15 amino acids. Germline CDR1 reads ENHRY; CDR2 reads SYGVKD. V was clipped by 2 bases and J by 7 bases; unmatched bases: 3. The CDR3 reads CAISETGTGNSPLHF. CDR3 nucleotide sequence: TGTGCCATCAGTGAGACCGGGACAGGGAATTCACCCCTCCACTTT.